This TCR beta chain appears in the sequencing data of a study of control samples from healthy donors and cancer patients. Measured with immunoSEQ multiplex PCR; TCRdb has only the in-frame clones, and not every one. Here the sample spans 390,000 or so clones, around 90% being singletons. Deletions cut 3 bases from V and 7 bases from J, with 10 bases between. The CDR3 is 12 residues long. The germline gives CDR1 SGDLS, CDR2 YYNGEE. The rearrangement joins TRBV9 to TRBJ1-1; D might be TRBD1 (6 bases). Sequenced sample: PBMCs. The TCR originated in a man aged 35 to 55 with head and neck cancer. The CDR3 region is CASSEQGGEAFF. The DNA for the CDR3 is TGTGCCAGCAGCGAACAGGGCGGTGAAGCTTTCTTT.